This T cell receptor beta chain emerged from a study of CD8 T cells in Susac syndrome (dated by TCRdb to between 2018 and 2020). Some background on the complete study: Whether CD8+ T cell activation and differentiation in Susac syndrome was antigen driven was tested using repertoire sequencing. Clonality of the CD8+ T cell repertoire was compared between eleven to twelve healthy donors, roughly 14 Susac syndrome patients and 15 multiple sclerosis patients.

Worth noting for this clonotype: What antigen it recognizes has not been identified. The input lacks base qualities; no much larger clone sits a single base away.

RNA was extracted with the RNeasy kit and about 0.5 to 1 ug was reverse transcribed using random hexamers. The immunoSEQ multiplex PCR assay, which covers 54 Vbeta and 13 Jbeta segments, was used to amplify TCR beta CDR3 regions. Bias from PCR amplification was corrected by using a synthetic template baseline for primer optimization and for computational correction. The authors processed their data as follows. Reads were annotated to V, D and J genes per IMGT and analyzed with immunoSEQ Analyzer, keeping only productive sequences. To calculate clonality, Shannon entropy was normalized by log2 of the number of productive unique sequences and then subtracted from one. For each patient and control, public and private clones were evaluated within the 100 most prevalent clones. Clones were defined as Susac-specific when absent from the healthy and MS cohorts, from about a thousand published viral clones and from other ImmuneACCESS disease sequences. The public reads were reprocessed in TCRdb via fastp at Q25 and MiXCR, keeping in-frame beta chains. Rows merge per CDR3 protein into single entries with the most common DNA and genes. Clone size and V and J calls follow TCRdb, not the original study. This sample gives roughly 400,000 distinct CDR3 sequences in total; around 85% of them show up just once. The ten largest clones capture approximately 0.11% of the sample.

Peripheral blood CD8+ and CD4+ T cells from healthy donors, Susac syndrome patients and multiple sclerosis patients were profiled using high-throughput TCR beta sequencing. Treatment-naive patients with stable or active relapsing-remitting disease fulfilling revised McDonald criteria were used as multiple sclerosis controls. Bulk CD8+ and CD4+ T cells were purified by magnetic negative isolation, whereas CD8+ TEMRA cells were enriched by FACS. Blood was collected in EDTA tubes and processed within 24 hours, with PBMCs isolated through density gradient centrifugation. PBMCs intended for TCR sequencing were frozen in liquid nitrogen and were later thawed in a 37 degrees C water bath. The sorted or isolated CD4+, CD8+ and CD8+ TEMRA cells had a purity of 90% or higher. Beyond this particular receptor, the publication reports: The number of individuals in the TCR sequencing and HLA analysis was recognized as being relatively small.

Taken from the germline V gene (reference sequence), the CDR1 and CDR2 loops are MNHEY and SMNVEV. V sheds 6 bases and J sheds 7 bases, leaving 15 bases between their ends. Its CDR3 holds 13 amino acids, cysteine through phenylalanine. Only the CDR3 DNA stays, 39 bases, in frame from base 1. The sequenced material came from CD8+ T cells from PBMCs. The sequence derives from a human donor with multiple sclerosis. The V gene is TRBV27 and the J gene is TRBJ1-1; TRBD1 is perhaps the D gene, given 6 matching bases. CDR3 protein: CASRIAGADEAFF. The base sequence is TGTGCCAGCAGGATTGCAGGGGCGGATGAAGCTTTCTTT.